The 29 T cell receptor beta chains below all came from one sample that was sequenced in a study of metastatic and nonmetastatic thyroid tumors. TCRdb reanalyzed the PCR reads with MiXCR. Here the sample spans about 21,000 clones, 28% being singletons. Patients were all untreated before their thyroid surgery. Specimen: tumor tissue. The receptors derive from a male donor with papillary thyroid cancer or a benign thyroid nodule (not recorded which). Some clones in this sample may be carry-over from other donors' samples.

The rearrangement uses TRBV5-1 and TRBJ2-3; TRBD1 is a possible D gene (6 bases). This CDR3 spans 17 amino acids. Per the germline V gene, CDR1 is SGHRS and CDR2 is YFSETQ. V was pared by 2 bases and J by 1 base, with 17 bases between. The CDR3, as DNA: TGCGCCAGCAGCTTAGGACAGCTTTCCCGAGGCACAGATACGCAGTATTTT. Translating gives CASSLGQLSRGTDTQYF.

This clone was counted only a few times. The CDR3 protein is CASGDRMNSPLHF. For the CDR3, the DNA is TGTGCCAGCGGGGACAGAATGAATTCACCCCTCCACTTT. The V and J genes are TRBV12-3 or TRBV12-4 and TRBJ1-6, with 7 bases that match TRBD1. The CDR3 is 13 residues long. After removal of 8 bases from V and 7 bases from J, the junction contained 5 bases not matched to a gene.

Of note for this clone: A much bigger clone sits one base away, suggesting this may be a read error. This specimen includes other DNA sequences encoding the same CDR3. The chain uses TRBV3-1 and TRBJ1-2; D might be TRBD1 (5 bases). The CDR3 extends over 14 amino acids. The germline V gene has CDR1 LGHDT and CDR2 YNNKEL (reference sequence). The CDR3 is CASSQAGGGYGYTF. CDR3 sequence (DNA): TGTGCCAGCAGCCAGGCAGGTGGGGGATATGGCTACACATTC.

V is TRBV10-3 and J is TRBJ1-5; no reliable D call. The CDR3 spans 17 residues. Germline assignment: CDR1 ENHRY and CDR2 SYGVKD. Trimming took 0 bases from V and 5 from J, leaving 17 bases between them. Written as DNA, the CDR3 is TGTGCCATCAGTGAGTCAGTGAAGGGTTTCTTTCATCAGCCCCAGCATTTT. Translation gives CAISESVKGFFHQPQHF.

This clone was detected ten times or more. This chain uses TRBV20-1 with TRBJ2-5; D is possibly TRBD1 (5 bases). V lost 6 bases and J lost 3, with 8 bases in between. Per germline, CDR1 DFQATT and CDR2 SNEGSKA (reference sequence). The CDR3 has 11 amino acids. For the CDR3, the DNA is TGCAGTGCACAGACAGAAGAGACCCAGTACTTC. It is translated as CSAQTEETQYF.

The gene calls are TRBV27 and TRBJ2-7, with no clear D. The CDR3 loop spans 13 amino acids. CDR1 and CDR2 (germline): MNHEY, SMNVEV (reference sequence). The V gene lost 6 bases and the J gene lost 4 bases, with 13 bases spanning the gap. The CDR3 spells CASSRAKQYEQYF. The CDR3 coding sequence is TGTGCCAGCAGCCGAGCCAAGCAGTACGAGCAGTACTTC.

This chain uses TRBV9 with TRBJ1-2; D is perhaps TRBD1 (6 bases). Germline V CDR1 and CDR2: SGDLS, YYNGEE. The CDR3 has 15 residues. Between the trimmed V and J ends, which lost 0 bases and 6 bases, there was a span of 15 bases. The CDR3 protein is CASSVDQGLGDGYTF. In nucleotides, the CDR3 is TGTGCCAGCAGCGTAGATCAGGGGCTTGGTGATGGCTACACCTTC.

This clone showed up just a few times. J is TRBJ1-5 and V is TRBV10-2; tentative D call: TRBD1 (6 bases). V gave up 2 bases and J gave up 0 bases, with 17 bases separating them. CDR1 is WSHSY, CDR2 SAAADI, per germline. The CDR3 covers 18 residues. The CDR3 spells CASSERGGHTYSNQPQHF. The CDR3 DNA is TGCGCCAGCAGTGAGAGGGGGGGACATACATATAGCAATCAGCCCCAGCATTTT.

This chain joins TRBV5-1 and TRBJ2-3; 7 bases are a match to TRBD2. Germline-derived CDR1 and CDR2 are SGHRS and YFSETQ. The V and J ends lost 4 bases and 1 base, in that order; junction bases with no gene match: 9. There are 16 residues in the CDR3. The CDR3 loop reads CASSERQAGRTDTQYF. CDR3 nucleotides: TGCGCCAGCAGCGAAAGACAAGCGGGGCGCACAGATACGCAGTATTTT.

The J gene is TRBJ2-7, the V gene TRBV19; D is unclear. The CDR3 is made up of 14 amino acids. V was shortened by 4 bases and J by 3 bases, with 13 bases between the two germline ends. In germline, CDR1 is LNHDA, CDR2 SQIVND (reference sequence). The CDR3: CASSTRHIYYEQYF. The CDR3 coding sequence is TGTGCCAGTAGTACCCGACACATATACTACGAGCAGTACTTC. Full variable domain (rest looked up from reference TRBV19 and TRBJ2-7): DGGITQSPKYLFRKEGQNVTLSCEQNLNHDAMYWYRQDPGQGLRLIYYSQIVNDFQKGDIAEGYSVSREKKESFPLTVTSAQKNPTAFYLCASSTRHIYYEQYFGPGTRLTVT.

This clone has only one observation. V and J are TRBV7-9 and TRBJ2-2; D is unclear. Deletions cut 1 base from V and 4 bases from J, with 10 bases between. The CDR3 has 15 residues. Germline CDR1 reads SEHNR; CDR2 reads FQNEAQ (reference sequence). This CDR3 is CASSLGVRSTGELFF. The CDR3 nucleotides are TGTGCCAGCAGCTTAGGGGTGCGCAGCACCGGGGAGCTGTTTTTT.

To note about this clone: A much larger clone sits a single nucleotide away, making a read error possible. This chain joins TRBV5-4 and TRBJ1-2, with 7 bases aligning to TRBD1. Germline trimming cut 4 bases from V and 12 bases from J; bases unmatched to any gene: 12. The CDR3 length is 13 residues. Germline V CDR1 and CDR2: SGHNT, YYREEE (reference sequence). The CDR3 loop reads CASSTTGMYVHTF. CDR3 bases: TGTGCCAGCAGCACGACAGGGATGTATGTCCACACCTTC.

V is TRBV6-1 and J is TRBJ2-1; 8 positions agree with TRBD2. CDR1 is MNHNS, CDR2 SASEGT, per germline. The length of the CDR3 is 15 residues. V gave up 9 bases and J gave up 3 bases; unmatched junction bases: 10. In DNA, the CDR3 is TGTGCCAGTTCACTAGCGGCCACCATCTACAATGAGCAGTTCTTC. It codes for CASSLAATIYNEQFF.

The chain combines TRBV5-1 with TRBJ2-2; possibly TRBD1 or TRBD2 for D (5 bases each). Germline V gives CDR1 SGHRS, CDR2 YFSETQ. Trimming shortened V by 0 bases and J by 7 bases, and 10 bases separated the two germline ends. The CDR3 is 14 residues long. The CDR3 nucleotides read TGCGCCAGCAGCTTGGAACAGGCGGGCGGGGAGCTGTTTTTT. This encodes CASSLEQAGGELFF.

The DNA of the CDR3 is TGTGCCAGCAGTGAAGCAGTTTCGGCAGGGCTCGGAGAGCAGTACTTC. Protein: CASSEAVSAGLGEQYF. The genes are TRBV6-1 and TRBJ2-7; perhaps TRBD1 as D (5 bases). Germline V gives CDR1 MNHNS, CDR2 SASEGT. The CDR3 contains 16 residues. With 0 bases removed from V and 7 bases from J, the gap between germline ends came to 19 bases.

A remark on this clone: The junction shows a germline mismatch at one end, possibly a read error. The chain joins TRBV28 to TRBJ2-7; maybe TRBD1 (5 bases). The length of the CDR3 is 14 residues. Germline assignment: CDR1 MDHEN and CDR2 SYDVKM. The CDR3 DNA is TGTGCCAGCAGTGCAGGGTATTCATCCTTCGAGCAGTACTTC. It translates to CASSAGYSSFEQYF.

This clone counts as large. The chain joins TRBV5-1 to TRBJ2-7; D not resolved. Looked up from germline, CDR1 is SGHRS and CDR2 is YFSETQ. The CDR3 totals 13 residues. The V gene lost 1 base and the J gene lost 2 bases, with 7 bases spanning the gap. The CDR3 loop is CASSLMDAYEQYF. As DNA, the CDR3 is TGCGCCAGCAGCTTGATGGATGCCTACGAGCAGTACTTC. Using reference TRBV5-1 and TRBJ2-7 for the parts outside the CDR3, the full variable domain is KAGVTQTPRYLIKTRGQQVTLSCSPISGHRSVSWYQQTPGQGLQFLFEYFSETQRNKGNFPGRFSGRQFSNSRSEMNVSTLELGDSALYLCASSLMDAYEQYFGPGTRLTVT.

Ten or more counts support this clone. This chain links TRBV19 with TRBJ1-1; D might be TRBD1 (5 bases). Germline loops: CDR1 LNHDA, CDR2 SQIVND (reference sequence). CDR3 length equals 15 residues. V dropped 6 bases and J dropped 2 bases, with 16 bases sitting between them. The CDR3 sequence: CASRPQQVINTEAFF. The CDR3 nucleotides read TGTGCCAGTAGGCCCCAACAGGTGATTAACACTGAAGCTTTCTTT.

J is TRBJ2-7 and V is TRBV9; 9 nucleotides align to TRBD1. V gave up 5 bases and J gave up 1 base; unmatched junction bases: 4. The germline V gene has CDR1 SGDLS and CDR2 YYNGEE. There are 14 residues in the CDR3. CDR3: CASSRGQGSYEQYF. CDR3 nucleotide sequence: TGTGCCAGCAGTCGGGGACAGGGTTCCTACGAGCAGTACTTC.

The rearrangement links TRBV5-1 to TRBJ1-6; no clear D gene. V gave up 0 bases and J gave up 7 bases, with 11 bases separating them. The germline CDR1 and CDR2 sequences are SGHRS and YFSETQ. The CDR3 length is 15 residues. CDR3 loop: CASSLAGVSNSPLHF. Here the CDR3 DNA reads TGCGCCAGCAGCTTGGCTGGGGTTTCCAATTCACCCCTCCACTTT.

This clone is deemed medium-sized (0.01 to 0.1%). This chain joins TRBV6-1 and TRBJ2-7; D unresolved. The CDR3 is 15 amino acids. Germline CDR1 reads MNHNS; CDR2 reads SASEGT. The germline V and J ends were trimmed by 0 bases and 3 bases, with 12 bases remaining between them. Here the CDR3 reads CASSEALPTLYEQYF. In nucleotides, the CDR3 is TGTGCCAGCAGTGAAGCGCTCCCCACCCTCTACGAGCAGTACTTC.

The chain carries TRBV6-2 or TRBV6-3 and TRBJ2-7; TRBD1 agrees at 12 bases. CDR3 length equals 19 residues. CDR1 and CDR2 from the germline V gene are MNHEY and SVGEGT. After removal of 5 bases from V and 1 base from J, the junction contained 15 bases not matched to a gene. The DNA for the CDR3 is TGTGCCAGCAGTAACCGGGACAGGGGGCTAGCGGGAGATTCCTACGAGCAGTACTTC. Its protein is CASSNRDRGLAGDSYEQYF.

The chain uses TRBV12-3 or TRBV12-4 and TRBJ2-2, with TRBD1 as a possible D gene (6 bases). The ends were cut back, 7 bases at V and 1 base at J, with 10 bases in the middle. This CDR3 is built from 14 residues. CDR3 in amino acids: CASTLGQNTGELFF. The CDR3 DNA sequence: TGTGCCAGCACCCTGGGACAGAACACCGGGGAGCTGTTTTTT.

The chain links TRBV9 to TRBJ2-1; D gene unclear. The CDR3 runs 13 residues. CDR1 is SGDLS, CDR2 YYNGEE, per germline. Trimming cost V 7 bases and J 6 bases, with 14 bases left between them. The CDR3 sequence: CASQNTDLNEQFF. The DNA of the CDR3 is TGTGCCAGCCAGAACACAGACCTCAATGAGCAGTTCTTC.

This clone rates as medium-sized. The rearrangement links TRBV7-9 to TRBJ1-2, with a tentative D call TRBD1 (5 bases). Per germline, CDR1 SEHNR and CDR2 FQNEAQ (reference sequence). This CDR3 comprises 13 residues. V was cut by 7 bases and J by 5 bases, with 14 bases left in between. CDR3 protein: CASMGQGLYGYTF. The CDR3 nucleotides read TGTGCCAGCATGGGGCAGGGACTTTATGGCTACACCTTC.

The chain recombines TRBV3-1 with TRBJ1-2, with a weak D call TRBD1 (6 bases). The V and J ends lost 5 bases and 7 bases respectively, with 11 bases between them. The CDR3 length is 12 residues. The germline V gene encodes CDR1 LGHDT and CDR2 YNNKEL (reference sequence). The CDR3: CASSFHRAGYTF. CDR3 sequence (DNA): TGTGCCAGCAGCTTCCACAGGGCTGGCTACACCTTC.

The chain combines TRBV6-2 or TRBV6-3 with TRBJ1-5, with D perhaps TRBD1 (6 bases). Between the trimmed V and J ends, which lost 2 bases and 13 bases, there was a span of 21 bases. The germline V gene encodes CDR1 MNHEY and CDR2 SVGEGT. The CDR3 covers 15 residues. CDR3: CASSYAQVEQGGQHF. DNA for the CDR3: TGTGCCAGCAGTTACGCGCAGGTCGAACAGGGAGGTCAGCATTTT.

This clone has only a few counts. V gene TRBV5-1 combines with J gene TRBJ2-1; a weak D match, TRBD2 (5 bases). The CDR3 extends over 16 amino acids. Germline V lookup: CDR1 SGHRS, CDR2 YFSETQ. V lost 7 bases, J lost 5 bases, and 22 bases lay in between. CDR3 residues: CASRAGSKWRDNEQFF. CDR3 nucleotides: TGCGCCAGCCGCGCCGGTAGTAAGTGGCGGGACAATGAGCAGTTCTTC.

This chain links TRBV20-1 with TRBJ2-3; no reliable D call. The CDR3 covers 14 residues. Germline loops: CDR1 DFQATT, CDR2 SNEGSKA (reference sequence). V was shortened by 1 base and J by 0 bases, with 8 bases between the two germline ends. This chain's CDR3 is CSARVATSTDTQYF. The CDR3, as DNA: TGCAGTGCTAGAGTGGCTACTAGCACAGATACGCAGTATTTT.